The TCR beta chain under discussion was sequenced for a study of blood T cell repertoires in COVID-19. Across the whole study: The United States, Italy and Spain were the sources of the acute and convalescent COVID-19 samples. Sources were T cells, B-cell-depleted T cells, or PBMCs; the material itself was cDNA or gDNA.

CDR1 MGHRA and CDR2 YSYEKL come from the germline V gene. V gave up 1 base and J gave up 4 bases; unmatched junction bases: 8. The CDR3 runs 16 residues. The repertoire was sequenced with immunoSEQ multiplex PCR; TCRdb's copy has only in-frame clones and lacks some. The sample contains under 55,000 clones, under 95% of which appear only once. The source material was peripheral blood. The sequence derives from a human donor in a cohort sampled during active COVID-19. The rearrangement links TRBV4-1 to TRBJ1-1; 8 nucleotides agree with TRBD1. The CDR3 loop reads CASSQGQGSFGTEAFF. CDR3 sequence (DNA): TGCGCCAGCAGCCAAGGACAGGGGTCGTTTGGCACTGAAGCTTTCTTT.